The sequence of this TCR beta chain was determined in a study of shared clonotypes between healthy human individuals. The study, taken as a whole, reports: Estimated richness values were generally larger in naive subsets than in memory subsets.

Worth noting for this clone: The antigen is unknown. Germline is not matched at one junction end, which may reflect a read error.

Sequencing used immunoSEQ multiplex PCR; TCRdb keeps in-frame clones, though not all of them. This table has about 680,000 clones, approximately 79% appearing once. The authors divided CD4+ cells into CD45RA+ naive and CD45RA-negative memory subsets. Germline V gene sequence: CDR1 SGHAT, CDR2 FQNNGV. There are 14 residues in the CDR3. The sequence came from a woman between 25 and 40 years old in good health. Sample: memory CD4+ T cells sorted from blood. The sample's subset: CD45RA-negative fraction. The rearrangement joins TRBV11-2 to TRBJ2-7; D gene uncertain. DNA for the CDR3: TGTGCCAGCTCCGTCGGATCTGTCTCCTACGGGCAGTACTTC. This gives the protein CASSVGSVSYGQYF.